This entry lists 9 T cell receptor beta chains sequenced from one sample in a study of blood T cell repertoires in COVID-19. The assay was immunoSEQ multiplex PCR, and TCRdb's table has in-frame clones only and misses some. Of roughly 100,000 clones listed, about 80% are singletons. Sequences were obtained from peripheral blood. The source of these receptors is a human donor in a cohort sampled during active or convalescent COVID-19.

This clone was seen once. The rearrangement joins TRBV5-8 to TRBJ1-5; tentative D call: TRBD1 (5 bases). Looked up from germline, CDR1 is SGHTS and CDR2 is YDEGEE. V lost 4 bases to trimming and J lost 4 bases, with 9 bases between them. This CDR3 comprises 13 residues. The DNA of the CDR3 is TGTGCCAGCAGCCTTAGGGGAAATCAGCCCCAGCATTTT. It specifies CASSLRGNQPQHF.

This clone rates as large. The rearrangement joins TRBV3-1 (or the pseudogene TRBV3-2) to TRBJ2-3; 8 positions match TRBD1. The V gene's germline CDR1 is LGHDT and CDR2 YNNKEL (reference sequence). This CDR3 has 15 residues. The V segment lost 5 bases and the J segment 4 bases; nucleotides outside the gene matches: 8. The CDR3 region has the DNA TGTGCCAGCAGCTGTTCGGGGACAGGCGCAGATACGCAGTATTTT. This codes for CASSCSGTGADTQYF.

This clone turned up a few times. The chain combines TRBV10-3 with TRBJ2-1; D remains ambiguous. The length of the CDR3 is 15 residues. Per the germline V gene, CDR1 is ENHRY and CDR2 is SYGVKD. V gave up 2 bases and J gave up 4 bases, with 12 bases separating them. CDR3 sequence reads: CAISERLDPYNEQFF. The CDR3 nucleotides read TGTGCCATCAGTGAGCGGCTAGACCCATACAATGAGCAGTTCTTC.

The chain employs TRBV7-2 and TRBJ1-2; D perhaps matches TRBD1 (6 bases). V shed 5 bases and J shed 4 bases, with 11 bases lying between them. Per germline, CDR1 SGHTA and CDR2 FQGNSA. The length of the CDR3 is 13 residues. The CDR3 reads CASSPRGGYGYTF. The CDR3 bases are TGTGCCAGCAGCCCCAGGGGTGGCTATGGCTACACCTTC.

As DNA, the CDR3 is TGTGCCAGCAGCCAAGTTATCAGGGTTGGAGAGCAGTACTTC. It translates to CASSQVIRVGEQYF. The genes are TRBV14 and TRBJ2-7, with D perhaps matching TRBD1 (5 bases). The germline gives CDR1 SGHDN, CDR2 FVKESK. The CDR3 is made up of 14 amino acids. V lost 1 base, J lost 7 bases, and 14 bases lay in between. Complete variable domain (other parts from reference TRBV14 and TRBJ2-7): EAGVTQFPSHSVIEKGQTVTLRCDPISGHDNLYWYRRVMGKEIKFLLHFVKESKQDESGMPNNRFLAERTGGTYSTLKVQPAELEDSGVYFCASSQVIRVGEQYFGPGTRLTVT.

This chain connects TRBV18 to TRBJ1-1, with TRBD1 as a possible D gene (5 bases). The germline CDR1 and CDR2 sequences are KGHSH and LQKENI. The V end was cut by 4 bases, the J end by 8 bases, with 14 bases between. The length of the CDR3 is 13 residues. The CDR3 sequence: CASSLGHAGEAFF. In nucleotides, the CDR3 is TGTGCCAGCTCACTCGGACATGCCGGGGAAGCTTTCTTT.

CDR3 region: CASQTGGSNQPQHF. CDR3 coding DNA: TGTGCCAGTCAGACAGGAGGTAGCAATCAGCCCCAGCATTTT. V gene TRBV2 combines with J gene TRBJ1-5; weak D call: TRBD1 (6 bases). The CDR3 has 14 residues. Germline V gene lookup returns CDR1 SNHLY and CDR2 FYNNEI. V was pared by 9 bases and J by 0 bases, with 12 bases between.

V is TRBV28 and J is TRBJ2-3, with D perhaps TRBD2 (6 bases). Germline CDR1 MDHEN, CDR2 SYDVKM. Trimming removed 3 bases from V and 4 bases from J, with 14 bases in between. This CDR3 comprises 15 residues. The DNA of the CDR3 is TGTGCCAGCAGTTTTCGTAGAAGGGAGGCAGATACGCAGTATTTT. Its translation: CASSFRRREADTQYF.

In nucleotides, the CDR3 is TGTGCCAGCAGCCCGCGGGGGACCATGAACACTGAAGCTTTCTTT. Its translation: CASSPRGTMNTEAFF. V and J are TRBV3-1 (or the pseudogene TRBV3-2) and TRBJ1-1; TRBD1 is a possible D gene (5 bases). The ends were cut back, 4 bases at V and 0 bases at J, with 12 bases in the middle. The CDR3 is made up of 15 amino acids. Looked up from germline, CDR1 is LGHDT and CDR2 is YNNKEL (reference sequence).